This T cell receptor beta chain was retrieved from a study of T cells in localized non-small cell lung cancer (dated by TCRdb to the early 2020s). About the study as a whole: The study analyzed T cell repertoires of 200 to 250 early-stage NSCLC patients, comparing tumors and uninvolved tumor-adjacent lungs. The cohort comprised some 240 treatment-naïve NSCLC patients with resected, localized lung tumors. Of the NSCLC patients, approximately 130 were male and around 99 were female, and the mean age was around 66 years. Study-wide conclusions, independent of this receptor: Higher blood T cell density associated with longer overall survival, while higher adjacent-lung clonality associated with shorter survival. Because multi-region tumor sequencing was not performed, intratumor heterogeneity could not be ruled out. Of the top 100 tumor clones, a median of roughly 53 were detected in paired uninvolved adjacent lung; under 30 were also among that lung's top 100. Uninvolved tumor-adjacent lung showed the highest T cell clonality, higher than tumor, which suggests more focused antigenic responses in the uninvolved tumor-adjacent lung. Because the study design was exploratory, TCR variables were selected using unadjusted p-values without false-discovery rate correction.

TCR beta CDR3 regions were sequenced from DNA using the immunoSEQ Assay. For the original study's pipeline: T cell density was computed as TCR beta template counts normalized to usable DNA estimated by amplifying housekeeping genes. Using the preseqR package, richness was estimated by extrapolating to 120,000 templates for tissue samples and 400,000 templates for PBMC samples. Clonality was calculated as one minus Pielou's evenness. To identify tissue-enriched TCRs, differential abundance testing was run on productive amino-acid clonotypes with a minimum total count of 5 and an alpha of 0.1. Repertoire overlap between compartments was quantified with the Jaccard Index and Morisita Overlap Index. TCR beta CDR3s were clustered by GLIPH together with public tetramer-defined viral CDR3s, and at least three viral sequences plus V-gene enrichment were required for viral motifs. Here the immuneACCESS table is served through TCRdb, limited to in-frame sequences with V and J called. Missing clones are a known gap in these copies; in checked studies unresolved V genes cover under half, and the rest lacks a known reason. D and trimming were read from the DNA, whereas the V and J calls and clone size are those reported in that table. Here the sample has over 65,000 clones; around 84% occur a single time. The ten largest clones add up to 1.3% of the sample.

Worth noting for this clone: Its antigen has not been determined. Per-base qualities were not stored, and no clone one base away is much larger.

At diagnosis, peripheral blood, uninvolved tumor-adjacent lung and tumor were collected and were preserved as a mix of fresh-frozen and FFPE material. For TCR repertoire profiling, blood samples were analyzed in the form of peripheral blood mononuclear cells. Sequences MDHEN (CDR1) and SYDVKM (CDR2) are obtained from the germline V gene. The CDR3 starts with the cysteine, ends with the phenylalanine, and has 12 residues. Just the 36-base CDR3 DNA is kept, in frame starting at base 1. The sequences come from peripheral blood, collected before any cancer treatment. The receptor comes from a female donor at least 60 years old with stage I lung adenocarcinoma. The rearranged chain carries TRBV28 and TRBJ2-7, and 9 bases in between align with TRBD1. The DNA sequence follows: TGTGCGACCCTACAGGGGGCTCGAGAGCAGTACTTC. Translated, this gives CATLQGAREQYF.